The 19 T cell receptor beta chains below come from one sample, sequenced in a study of cytomegalovirus exposure and HLA in healthy donors. With 60 Vbeta and 13 Jbeta primers, the PCR was carried out. Sequencing used immunoSEQ multiplex PCR; TCRdb keeps in-frame clones, though not all of them. The sample consists of 96,000 or so clones, 65% to 85% of them appearing once. Material for sequencing was PBMCs. These receptors came from a woman in her 70s in good health and CMV-seropositive.

In its sample, this clone was seen a few times. A junction boundary mismatches the germline segment, possibly from a read error. The chain links TRBV7-7 to TRBJ2-7; TRBD1 aligns across 8 bases. This CDR3 is 13 amino acids long. Germline values: CDR1 SSHAT, CDR2 FNYEAQ (reference sequence). CDR3 region: CASSLGQGDEQYF. CDR3 nucleotide sequence: TGTGCTAGCAGCTTAGGACAGGGCGACGAGCAGTACTTC.

The chain joins TRBV5-6 to TRBJ2-2, with no clear D. The CDR3 extends over 15 amino acids. Trimming left V 3 bases short and J 2 bases short, with 11 bases between. CDR1 is SGHDT, CDR2 YYEEEE, per germline. This CDR3 reads CASSSWHLNTGELFF. DNA of the CDR3: TGTGCCAGCAGCTCGTGGCATCTTAACACCGGGGAGCTGTTTTTT.

The chain carries TRBV23-1 and TRBJ2-7; 9 bases map to TRBD2. TRBV23-1 is noted as an ORF with a role that remains uncertain. The CDR3 totals 16 residues. V trimming: 0 bases; J trimming: 7 bases; junction bases outside the gene matches: 10. CDR3 in DNA: TGCGCCAGCAGTCAATCGGGTGTAGCGGGAGTACAGGAGCAGTACTTC. This translates into CASSQSGVAGVQEQYF.

V is TRBV6-5 and J is TRBJ1-4; unclear D gene. V was trimmed by 0 bases and J by 7 bases, leaving 12 bases between them. Germline V gene lookup returns CDR1 MNHEY and CDR2 SVGAGI. This CDR3 region has 15 residues. The CDR3 reads CASSYSNSPGEKLFF. For the CDR3, the DNA is TGTGCCAGCAGTTACTCGAACAGTCCCGGTGAAAAACTGTTTTTT.

This clone was picked up one time. The chain combines TRBV5-1 with TRBJ2-3; 10 bases fit TRBD2. Germline V CDR1 and CDR2: SGHRS, YFSETQ. With 4 bases clipped from V and 1 base from J, the junction kept 6 bases outside the gene matches. This CDR3 has 16 residues. CDR3 residues: CASSARLAGGTDTQYF. In DNA form, the CDR3 reads TGCGCCAGCAGCGCGCGTCTAGCGGGGGGCACAGATACGCAGTATTTT.

This clone appeared once. CDR3: CASSQGQSRRQYF. CDR3 bases: TGTGCCAGCAGCCAGGGACAATCCCGGCGGCAGTACTTC. The J gene is TRBJ2-7, the V gene TRBV6-5, with a possible D match to TRBD1 (6 bases). Germline V CDR1 and CDR2: MNHEY, SVGAGI. The CDR3 loop spans 13 amino acids. Trimming stripped 6 bases from V and 9 bases from J, with 18 bases between.

This clone was seen just once. V usage is TRBV7-9 and J usage is TRBJ1-3; 9 bases fit TRBD1. Germline CDR1 is SEHNR and CDR2 is FQNEAQ (reference sequence). V was pared by 5 bases and J by 5 bases, with 7 bases of the junction left unmatched. This CDR3 contains 15 residues. The chain's CDR3 is CASSSAGTGRNTIYF. CDR3 in DNA: TGTGCCAGCAGCAGTGCCGGGACAGGGAGAAACACCATATATTTT.

This chain links TRBV27 with TRBJ2-4, with 15 bases lining up with TRBD2. The CDR3 loop spans 14 amino acids. Per the germline V gene, CDR1 is MNHEY and CDR2 is SMNVEV (reference sequence). With 2 bases clipped from V and 12 bases from J, the junction kept 2 bases outside the gene matches. DNA for the CDR3: TGTGCCAGCAGTTTAAGGGGACTAGCGGGGGGTCAGTACTTC. It translates to CASSLRGLAGGQYF.

This clone was detected a few times. V usage is TRBV5-1 and J usage is TRBJ2-7, with 8 bases lining up with TRBD1. This CDR3 has 14 amino acids. Germline loops: CDR1 SGHRS, CDR2 YFSETQ. V lost 2 bases, J lost 5 bases, and 6 bases stayed unmatched. In DNA form, the CDR3 reads TGCGCCAGCAGCTTCGGACAGGGACCGAACGAGCAGTACTTC. Its protein is CASSFGQGPNEQYF.

CDR3: CASSLDEDYGYTF. The CDR3 coding sequence is TGTGCCAGCAGTTTAGACGAGGACTATGGCTACACCTTC. The chain has TRBV6-6 and TRBJ1-2; D is unresolved. Germline CDR1 MNHNY, CDR2 SVGAGI (reference sequence). This CDR3 spans 13 amino acids. The V end lost 4 bases, the J end lost 3 bases, and 9 bases lay between the germline ends.

This rearrangement joins TRBV5-6 to TRBJ2-2; TRBD2 matches 14 bases. V gave up 4 bases and J gave up 4 bases; unmatched junction bases: 6. Germline lookup yields CDR1 SGHDT and CDR2 YYEEEE. The CDR3 has 17 residues. In nucleotides, the CDR3 is TGTGCCAGCAGCCAGGGACTAGCGGGAGTTAGCACCGGGGAGCTGTTTTTT. Translated: CASSQGLAGVSTGELFF.

The rearrangement joins TRBV28 to TRBJ2-7; perhaps TRBD1 as D (5 bases). This CDR3 comprises 12 residues. The V gene lost 7 bases and the J gene lost 9 bases, with 16 bases spanning the gap. In germline, CDR1 is MDHEN, CDR2 SYDVKM. Here the CDR3 reads CASTRQTERQYF. The CDR3 bases are TGTGCCAGCACTCGACAGACCGAAAGGCAGTACTTC.

The gene calls are TRBV5-4 and TRBJ2-5, with 7 bases aligning to TRBD1. V dropped 6 bases and J dropped 1; count of bases not matched to a gene: 3. The V gene's germline CDR1 is SGHNT and CDR2 YYREEE (reference sequence). The CDR3 is made up of 13 amino acids. This CDR3 reads CASTDRVQETQYF. The CDR3 DNA reads as TGTGCCAGCACTGACAGGGTCCAAGAGACCCAGTACTTC.

This clone was counted only a few times. The V gene is TRBV5-8, the J gene TRBJ1-2; 9 bases fit TRBD1. After removal of 5 bases from V and 2 bases from J, the junction contained 4 bases not matched to a gene. Germline lookup yields CDR1 SGHTS and CDR2 YDEGEE. The CDR3 length is 14 residues. The CDR3 is CASSLGQGNYGYTF. The CDR3 bases are TGTGCCAGCAGTCTCGGACAGGGGAACTATGGCTACACCTTC.

The chain couples TRBV7-2 to TRBJ2-7; 12 nucleotides line up with TRBD2. Germline V gene lookup returns CDR1 SGHTA and CDR2 FQGNSA. Unmatched junction bases numbered 0, after V lost 2 bases and J lost 7 bases. This CDR3 is built from 13 residues. The CDR3 coding sequence is TGTGCCAGCAGCTTACTAGCGGGAGGGGAGCAGTACTTC. Translation gives CASSLLAGGEQYF.

The CDR3 loop is CASSPRNRVMNTEAFF. As DNA, the CDR3 is TGTGCCAGCTCACCACGTAACAGGGTTATGAACACTGAAGCTTTCTTT. V gene TRBV18 combines with J gene TRBJ1-1; the D gene is possibly TRBD1 (6 bases). Germline V gene sequence: CDR1 KGHSH, CDR2 LQKENI. The CDR3 sequence is 16 residues long. Trimming stripped 1 base from V and 0 bases from J, with 12 bases between.

This chain connects TRBV5-4 to TRBJ2-1, with 10 bases identical to TRBD2. CDR1 SGHNT and CDR2 YYREEE come from the germline V gene (reference sequence). The CDR3 has 15 residues. The ends lost 2 bases at V and 4 bases at J; junction bases unmatched: 3. CDR3 sequence: CASSLELAGYNEQFF. DNA of the CDR3: TGTGCCAGCAGCTTAGAACTAGCGGGATACAATGAGCAGTTCTTC.

V and J are TRBV30 and TRBJ1-2; the D is unclear. CDR1 and CDR2 from the germline V gene are GTSNPN and SVGIG (reference sequence). The V and J ends lost 3 bases and 0 bases respectively, with 8 bases between them. The length of the CDR3 is 13 residues. CDR3 region: CAWSPGTNYGYTF. The CDR3 DNA sequence: TGTGCCTGGAGCCCCGGGACTAACTATGGCTACACCTTC.

The chain couples TRBV5-4 to TRBJ2-5; D might be TRBD2 (5 bases). The tail of the sequence fits TRBJ2-7 better, so the J call may be wrong. The CDR3 is 12 amino acids. In germline, CDR1 is SGHNT, CDR2 YYREEE (reference sequence). This CDR3 reads CASGLSSYEQYF. The CDR3 region has the DNA TGTGCCAGCGGACTGTCCTCCTACGAGCAGTACTTC.